The TCR beta chain under discussion was sequenced for a study of cytomegalovirus exposure and HLA in healthy donors. The study's findings and limits: Researchers reported that three CMV-associated chains were confirmed in vitro as CMV antigen-specific. The study listed 150 to 200 cytomegalovirus-associated TCR beta chains. In the roughly 120 validation repertoires, approximately 94% of cluster scores exceeded 0, per a later analysis.

The 120-subject validation cohort, separate from the approximately 660-subject first cohort, included the donors. Sequenced by immunoSEQ multiplex PCR; TCRdb stores in-frame clones only, minus some. The top ten clones hold about 0.9% of a sample with roughly 270,000 clones, 85% to 90% of them seen once. As to this clone: Antigen unknown.

V lost 2 bases to trimming and J lost 3 bases; unmatched junction nucleotides: 9. This CDR3 is 16 amino acids long. Germline V CDR1 and CDR2: MNHNY, SVGAGI (reference sequence). The chain recombines TRBV6-6 with TRBJ2-7, with TRBD1 matching 8 bases. The clonotype comes from a woman aged 18-29 years in good health and CMV-seronegative. Material: PBMCs. The CDR3 nucleotides read TGTGCCAGCAGTTACCGAGAGGACAGGGAGTTCTACGAGCAGTACTTC. This encodes CASSYREDREFYEQYF.